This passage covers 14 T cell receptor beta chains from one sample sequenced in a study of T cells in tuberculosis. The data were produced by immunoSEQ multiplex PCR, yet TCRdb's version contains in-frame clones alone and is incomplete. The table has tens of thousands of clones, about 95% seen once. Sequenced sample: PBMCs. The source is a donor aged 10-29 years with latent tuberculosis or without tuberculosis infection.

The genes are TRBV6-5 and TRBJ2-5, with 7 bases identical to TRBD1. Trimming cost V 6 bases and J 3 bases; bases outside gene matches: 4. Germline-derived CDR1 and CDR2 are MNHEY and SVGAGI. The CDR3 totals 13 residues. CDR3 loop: CASSWGTEETQYF. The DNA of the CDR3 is TGTGCCAGCAGCTGGGGGACAGAAGAGACCCAGTACTTC.

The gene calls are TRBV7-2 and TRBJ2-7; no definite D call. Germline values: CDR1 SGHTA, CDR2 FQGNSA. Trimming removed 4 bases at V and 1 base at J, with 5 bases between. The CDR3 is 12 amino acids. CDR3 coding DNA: TGTGCCAGCAGCTCCACTTCCTACGAGCAGTACTTC. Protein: CASSSTSYEQYF.

The CDR3 coding sequence is TGCAGCGTCGGGACATCCCTCTACGAGCAGTACTTC. Encoded protein: CSVGTSLYEQYF. The chain couples TRBV29-1 to TRBJ2-7, with D possibly matching TRBD1 (6 bases). Germline CDR1 is SQVTM and CDR2 is ANQGSEA. V shed 6 bases and J shed 3 bases, with 12 bases lying between them. The CDR3 loop spans 12 amino acids.

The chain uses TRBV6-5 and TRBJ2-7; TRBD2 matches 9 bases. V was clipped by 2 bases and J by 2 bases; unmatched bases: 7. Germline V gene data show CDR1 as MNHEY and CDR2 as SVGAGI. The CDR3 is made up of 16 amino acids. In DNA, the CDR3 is TGTGCCAGCAGTTACCCCATTAGCGGGGGAACCTACGAGCAGTACTTC. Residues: CASSYPISGGTYEQYF.

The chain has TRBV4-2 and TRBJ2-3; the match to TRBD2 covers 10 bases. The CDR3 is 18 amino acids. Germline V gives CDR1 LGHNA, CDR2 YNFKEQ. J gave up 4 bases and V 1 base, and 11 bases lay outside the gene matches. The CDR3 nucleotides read TGTGCCAGCAGCCAAGGATTGTCTAGCGGGAGTCGGGCAGATACGCAGTATTTT. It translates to CASSQGLSSGSRADTQYF.

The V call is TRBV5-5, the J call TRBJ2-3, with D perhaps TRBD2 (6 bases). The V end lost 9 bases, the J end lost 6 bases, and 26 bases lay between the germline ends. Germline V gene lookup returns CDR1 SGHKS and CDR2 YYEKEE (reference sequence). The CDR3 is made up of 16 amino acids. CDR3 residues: CATKRRVNRSPDTQYF. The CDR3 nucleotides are TGTGCCACCAAAAGGAGGGTGAATAGGTCCCCGGATACGCAGTATTTT.

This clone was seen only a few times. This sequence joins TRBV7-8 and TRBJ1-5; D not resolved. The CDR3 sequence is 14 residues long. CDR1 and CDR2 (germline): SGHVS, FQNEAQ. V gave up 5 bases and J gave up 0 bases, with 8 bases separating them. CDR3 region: CASSKRDSNQPQHF. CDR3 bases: TGTGCCAGCAGCAAGAGGGATAGCAATCAGCCCCAGCATTTT.

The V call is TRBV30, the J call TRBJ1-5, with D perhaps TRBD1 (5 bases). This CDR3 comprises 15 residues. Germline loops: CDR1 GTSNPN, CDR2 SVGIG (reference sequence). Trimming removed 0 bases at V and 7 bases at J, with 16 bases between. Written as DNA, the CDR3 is TGTGCCTGGAGTGTACAAGGGGCGCTTGGGCAGCCCCAGCATTTT. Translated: CAWSVQGALGQPQHF.

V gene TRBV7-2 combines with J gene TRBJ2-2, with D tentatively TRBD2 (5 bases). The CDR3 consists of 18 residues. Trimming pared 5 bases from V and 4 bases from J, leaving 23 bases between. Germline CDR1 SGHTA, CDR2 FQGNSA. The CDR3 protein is CASSLVALLGVSTGELFF. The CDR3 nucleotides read TGTGCCAGCAGCCTAGTGGCCCTTTTGGGAGTTAGCACCGGGGAGCTGTTTTTT.

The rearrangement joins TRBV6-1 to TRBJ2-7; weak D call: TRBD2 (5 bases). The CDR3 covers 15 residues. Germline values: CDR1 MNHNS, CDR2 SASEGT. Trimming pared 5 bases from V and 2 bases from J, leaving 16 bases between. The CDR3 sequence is CASSRGSSGTYEQYF. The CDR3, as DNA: TGTGCCAGCAGTCGAGGGTCGAGCGGAACCTACGAGCAGTACTTC.

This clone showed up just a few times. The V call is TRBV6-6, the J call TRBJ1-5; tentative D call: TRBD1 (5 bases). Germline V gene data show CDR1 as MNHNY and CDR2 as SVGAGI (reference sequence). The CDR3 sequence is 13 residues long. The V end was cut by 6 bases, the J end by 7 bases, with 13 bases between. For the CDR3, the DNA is TGTGCCAGCAGAGGCAGGGTCCTACAGCCCCAGCATTTT. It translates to CASRGRVLQPQHF.

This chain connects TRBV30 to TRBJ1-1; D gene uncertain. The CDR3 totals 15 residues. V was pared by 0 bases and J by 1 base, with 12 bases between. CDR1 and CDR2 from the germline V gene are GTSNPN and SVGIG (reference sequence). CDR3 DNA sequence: TGTGCCTGGAGTGTACTAGGCAGTGGGAACACTGAAGCTTTCTTT. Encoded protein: CAWSVLGSGNTEAFF.

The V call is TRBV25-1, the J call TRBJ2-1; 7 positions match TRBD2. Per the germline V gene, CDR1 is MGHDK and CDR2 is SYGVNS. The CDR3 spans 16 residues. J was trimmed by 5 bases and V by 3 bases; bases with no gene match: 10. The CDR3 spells CASSERSGTTNNEQFF. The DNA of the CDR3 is TGTGCCAGCAGTGAGAGGTCCGGGACTACGAACAATGAGCAGTTCTTC.

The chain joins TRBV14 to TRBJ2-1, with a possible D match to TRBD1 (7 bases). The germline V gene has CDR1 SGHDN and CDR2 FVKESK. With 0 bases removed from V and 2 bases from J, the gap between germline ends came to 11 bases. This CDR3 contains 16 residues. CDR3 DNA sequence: TGTGCCAGCAGCCAAGATCGGGGGACAGCCTACAATGAGCAGTTCTTC. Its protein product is CASSQDRGTAYNEQFF. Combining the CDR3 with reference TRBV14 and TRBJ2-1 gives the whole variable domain EAGVTQFPSHSVIEKGQTVTLRCDPISGHDNLYWYRRVMGKEIKFLLHFVKESKQDESGMPNNRFLAERTGGTYSTLKVQPAELEDSGVYFCASSQDRGTAYNEQFFGPGTRLTVL.